This paragraph covers one TCR beta chain sequence. The antigen is undetermined. Produced via immunoSEQ multiplex PCR; TCRdb's table is partial and in-frame only. The sample records about 36,000 clones, roughly 92% being singletons. This record comes from a study of T cells in localized non-small cell lung cancer. Study results and limitations: Heterogeneity cannot be ruled out, as sequencing used one tumor region only. Of the tissues analyzed, uninvolved adjacent lung showed maximal T cell clonality, greater than tumor.

The V gene lost 1 base and the J gene lost 6 bases, with 12 bases spanning the gap. This CDR3 region has 14 residues. Germline-derived CDR1 and CDR2 are MNHEY and SVGAGI. The receptor was isolated from a female donor older than 55 with stage I lung adenocarcinoma. V gene TRBV6-5 combines with J gene TRBJ1-1, with a possible D match to TRBD1 (5 bases). Specimen: peripheral blood, collected before any cancer treatment. CDR3 DNA sequence: TGTGCCAGCAGTTACTATGGGGCCACGGCTGAAGCTTTCTTT. This encodes CASSYYGATAEAFF.